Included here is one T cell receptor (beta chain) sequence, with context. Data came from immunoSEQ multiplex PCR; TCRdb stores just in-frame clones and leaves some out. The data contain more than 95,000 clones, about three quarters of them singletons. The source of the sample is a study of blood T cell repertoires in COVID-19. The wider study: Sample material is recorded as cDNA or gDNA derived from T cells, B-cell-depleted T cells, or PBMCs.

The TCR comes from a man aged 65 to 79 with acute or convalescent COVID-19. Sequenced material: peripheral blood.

As DNA, the CDR3 is TGTGCCACCAGTGATAGAACAACCTCCCACTATGGCTACACCTTC. The encoded protein is CATSDRTTSHYGYTF. The gene calls are TRBV24-1 and TRBJ1-2; D not resolved. V was clipped by 3 bases and J by 3 bases, with 13 bases between them. This CDR3 region has 15 residues. Germline CDR1 is KGHDR and CDR2 is SFDVKD.